The 21 T cell receptor beta chains in this list originate from one sample, sequenced in a study of pediatric ulcerative colitis. The assay was immunoSEQ multiplex PCR, and TCRdb's table has in-frame clones only and misses some. The repertoire has tens of thousands of clones, around 73% of them found once; the top ten carry 0.65% to 0.75%. During colonoscopy, one to two rectal pinch biopsies were collected. Sequences were obtained from gut tissue. These receptors all come from a boy aged 10-17 years with moderate ulcerative colitis.

This clone came up a few times. The chain has TRBV14 and TRBJ2-5; D is perhaps TRBD1 (6 bases). V shed 0 bases and J shed 6 bases, with 17 bases lying between them. CDR3 size: 16 residues. The V gene's germline CDR1 is SGHDN and CDR2 FVKESK. The CDR3 here is CASSQDFGNREQTQYF. The CDR3 bases are TGTGCCAGCAGCCAAGATTTTGGGAACAGGGAGCAGACCCAGTACTTC.

The gene calls are TRBV10-3 and TRBJ1-1; 11 bases are shared with TRBD1. This CDR3 is built from 13 residues. Losses at the gene ends were 11 bases for V and 4 bases for J; bases not matched to a gene: 6. The germline V gene encodes CDR1 ENHRY and CDR2 SYGVKD. CDR3 DNA sequence: TGTGCCGTCTGGACAGGGGGCCGCACTGAAGCTTTCTTT. It codes for CAVWTGGRTEAFF.

V and J are TRBV15 and TRBJ1-6, with 8 bases matching TRBD1. CDR1 is LNHNV and CDR2 is YYDKDF in the germline V gene (reference sequence). There are 20 residues in the CDR3. Germline trimming cut 0 bases from V and 0 bases from J; bases unmatched to any gene: 10. The CDR3 sequence is CATSRDRGQGHSSYNSPLHF. The CDR3 nucleotides read TGTGCCACCAGCAGAGATAGAGGACAGGGACATAGCTCCTATAATTCACCCCTCCACTTT.

As to this clone: The identical CDR3 is also encoded by other nucleotide sequences in the sample. The chain has TRBV5-1 and TRBJ1-2; D is unclear. The CDR3 has 13 residues. V lost 1 base and J lost 0, with 4 bases in between. Germline V CDR1 and CDR2: SGHRS, YFSETQ. DNA for the CDR3: TGCGCCAGCAGCTTGACAGCTAACTATGGCTACACCTTC. It specifies CASSLTANYGYTF. Based on the CDR3 plus reference TRBV5-1 and TRBJ1-2, the full variable domain is KAGVTQTPRYLIKTRGQQVTLSCSPISGHRSVSWYQQTPGQGLQFLFEYFSETQRNKGNFPGRFSGRQFSNSRSEMNVSTLELGDSALYLCASSLTANYGYTFGSGTRLTVV.

This clone was seen more than once but under ten times. No DNA is shown, since the ends of the CDR3 on it are uncertain; the CDR3 is the one TCRdb lists. The chain joins TRBV21-1 to TRBJ1-3; TRBD1 reflects the table's D call only, with no check against the DNA. TRBV21-1 is classified as a pseudogene. Both ends counted, the CDR3 spans 19 residues. The CDR3 sequence is CASSKRTGSIWAFGNTIYF.

This chain's CDR3 is CASSQRPGREKLFF. The CDR3 DNA reads as TGTGCCAGCAGCCAGAGGCCCGGGCGTGAAAAACTGTTTTTT. The chain employs TRBV7-2 and TRBJ1-4; no definite D call. V gave up 5 bases and J gave up 7 bases, with 14 bases separating them. Germline V gene data show CDR1 as SGHTA and CDR2 as FQGNSA. CDR3 length equals 14 residues.

The chain has TRBV25-1 and TRBJ2-1; TRBD2 might be the D (6 bases). Trimming took off 3 bases at V and 4 bases at J, with 16 bases between the two ends. Germline CDR1 and CDR2: MGHDK and SYGVNS. The CDR3 totals 16 residues. The CDR3 nucleotides read TGTGCCAGCAGTGATATCTTCGGGAGTTCTTACAATGAGCAGTTCTTC. Amino acids: CASSDIFGSSYNEQFF.

This CDR3 reads CASSGGTSGTRTEQYF. CDR3 coding DNA: TGCGCCAGCAGCGGCGGGACTAGCGGGACCCGCACCGAGCAGTACTTC. This rearrangement joins TRBV5-1 to TRBJ2-7, with TRBD2 matching 13 bases. This CDR3 has 16 amino acids. CDR1 is SGHRS and CDR2 is YFSETQ in the germline V gene. J lost 6 bases, V lost 4 bases, and 10 bases had no gene match.

This clone showed up just a few times. This chain connects TRBV4-1 to TRBJ2-7, with 12 nucleotides matching TRBD2. CDR3 size: 19 residues. The germline V gene has CDR1 MGHRA and CDR2 YSYEKL. V lost 5 bases to trimming and J lost 0 bases; unmatched junction nucleotides: 14. This chain's CDR3 is CASSWTWTSGTWDSYEQYF. The CDR3 coding sequence is TGCGCCAGCAGCTGGACTTGGACTAGCGGGACCTGGGACTCCTACGAGCAGTACTTC.

V gene TRBV5-1 combines with J gene TRBJ2-2; TRBD2 matches at 12 bases. With 0 bases clipped from V and 5 bases from J, the junction kept 2 bases outside the gene matches. Looked up from germline, CDR1 is SGHRS and CDR2 is YFSETQ. This CDR3 spans 16 amino acids. CDR3 in amino acids: CASSLGLAGATGELFF. DNA for the CDR3: TGCGCCAGCAGCTTGGGACTAGCGGGAGCAACCGGGGAGCTGTTTTTT.

With respect to this clone: Within the sample, other DNA sequences also encode this same CDR3. The chain recombines TRBV6-5 with TRBJ2-7; D may be TRBD2 (5 bases). This CDR3 contains 15 residues. Trimming removed 0 bases at V and 3 bases at J, with 12 bases between. Germline V gene data show CDR1 as MNHEY and CDR2 as SVGAGI. The chain's CDR3 is CASSYSGLALYEQYF. The CDR3 coding sequence is TGTGCCAGCAGTTACTCAGGCCTAGCTCTCTACGAGCAGTACTTC.

Only a few counts were recorded for this clone. The chain links TRBV10-3 to TRBJ1-1; no clear D. V was cut by 5 bases and J by 2 bases, with 9 bases left in between. Germline CDR1 ENHRY, CDR2 SYGVKD. This CDR3 is 13 amino acids long. CDR3 region: CAISQTVNTEAFF. The CDR3 nucleotides are TGTGCCATCAGTCAAACCGTAAACACTGAAGCTTTCTTT.

V usage is TRBV18 and J usage is TRBJ2-5, with 9 bases aligning to TRBD2. Trimming removed 2 bases from V and 3 bases from J; junction bases left unmatched: 4. CDR3 length: 15 residues. In germline, CDR1 is KGHSH, CDR2 LQKENI. CDR3 sequence: CASSPAAGGEETQYF. The CDR3 DNA reads TGTGCCAGCTCACCAGCGGCGGGGGGGGAAGAGACCCAGTACTTC. The full variable domain, in which reference TRBV18 and TRBJ2-5 provide the parts outside the CDR3, is NAGVMQNPRHLVRRRGQEARLRCSPMKGHSHVYWYRQLPEEGLKFMVYLQKENIIDESGMPKERFSAEFPKEGPSILRIQQVVRGDSAAYFCASSPAAGGEETQYFGPGTRLLVL.

The genes are TRBV27 and TRBJ2-7, with 11 bases aligning to TRBD2. Germline V lookup: CDR1 MNHEY, CDR2 SMNVEV (reference sequence). Trimming cost V 5 bases and J 3 bases; bases outside gene matches: 6. The CDR3 contains 15 residues. CDR3 loop: CASSILAGAGYEQYF. Written as DNA, the CDR3 is TGTGCCAGCAGTATACTAGCGGGGGCCGGCTACGAGCAGTACTTC.

The rearrangement links TRBV4-1 to TRBJ2-3, with a possible D match to TRBD1 (6 bases). The CDR3 extends over 17 amino acids. The V gene's germline CDR1 is MGHRA and CDR2 YSYEKL. V lost 1 base and J lost 1, with 15 bases in between. The CDR3 is CASSQGYRESRTDTQYF. In DNA form, the CDR3 reads TGCGCCAGCAGCCAAGGCTACAGGGAATCCCGCACAGATACGCAGTATTTT.

This chain joins TRBV6-1 and TRBJ1-2; the D is unclear. V lost 0 bases, J lost 6 bases, and 8 bases lay in between. This CDR3 spans 13 amino acids. Germline V gene lookup returns CDR1 MNHNS and CDR2 SASEGT. The CDR3 here is CASSEAMWDGYTF. The CDR3 DNA reads as TGTGCCAGCAGTGAAGCCATGTGGGATGGCTACACCTTC.

This clone was observed once. J is TRBJ1-1 and V is TRBV7-2; weak D call: TRBD1 (6 bases). Germline V gene sequence: CDR1 SGHTA, CDR2 FQGNSA. This CDR3 contains 14 residues. V lost 2 bases to trimming and J lost 7 bases, with 14 bases between them. The CDR3 loop reads CASSLYGGGSEAFF. The CDR3 DNA reads TGTGCCAGCAGCTTATACGGGGGCGGGAGTGAAGCTTTCTTT.

The chain employs TRBV5-8 and TRBJ2-7; 14 bases match TRBD2. The CDR3 is 15 amino acids. Germline CDR1 reads SGHTS; CDR2 reads YDEGEE. Trimming cost V 3 bases and J 7 bases; bases outside gene matches: 6. CDR3 coding DNA: TGTGCCAGCAGCTGGGGGACTAGCGGGAGCGAGGAGCAGTACTTC. It encodes CASSWGTSGSEEQYF.

This clone has more than one count but fewer than ten. V usage is TRBV25-1 and J usage is TRBJ2-5, with 8 bases identical to TRBD2. V gave up 11 bases and J gave up 4 bases; unmatched junction bases: 6. This CDR3 has 12 residues. CDR1 is MGHDK and CDR2 is SYGVNS in the germline V gene. The DNA for the CDR3 is TGTGCCGGCGGCACTAGCGGAGAGACCCAGTACTTC. Its protein is CAGGTSGETQYF. The complete variable domain, with remaining parts taken from reference TRBV25-1 and TRBJ2-5, reads EADIYQTPRYLVIGTGKKITLECSQTMGHDKMYWYQQDPGMELHLIHYSYGVNSTEKGDLSSESTVSRIRTEHFPLTLESARPSHTSQYLCAGGTSGETQYFGPGTRLLVL.

V and J are TRBV28 and TRBJ1-2; D uncertain. Germline-derived CDR1 and CDR2 are MDHEN and SYDVKM. V lost 7 bases, J lost 3 bases, and 9 bases lay in between. The CDR3 is 12 amino acids. Here the CDR3 reads CASTPADYGYTF. CDR3 nucleotides: TGTGCCAGCACGCCGGCAGACTATGGCTACACCTTC.

This clone was picked up a small number of times. This chain uses TRBV7-2 with TRBJ2-7, with TRBD2 identical over 11 bases. The CDR3 runs to 17 residues. CDR1 and CDR2 from the germline V gene are SGHTA and FQGNSA. The V and J ends lost 3 bases and 1 base, in that order; junction bases with no gene match: 8. The CDR3 bases are TGTGCCAGCAGCTTTGGAGCTAGCGGGAGGTGGTCCTACGAGCAGTACTTC. It is translated as CASSFGASGRWSYEQYF.